This T cell receptor beta chain was found in a study of radiotherapy plus CTLA-4 blockade in lung cancer. Study results and caveats: Following radiotherapy plus ipilimumab, tumor-derived TCR clones expanded in the blood.

This CDR3 region has 14 residues. With 5 bases clipped from V and 6 bases from J, the junction kept 7 bases outside the gene matches. Germline V CDR1 and CDR2: SEHNR, FQNEAQ (reference sequence). Data came from immunoSEQ multiplex PCR; TCRdb stores just in-frame clones and leaves some out. The sample lists 80,000 to 95,000 clones; roughly 87% were seen once. Patients had chemo-refractory metastatic non-small-cell lung cancer and received focal radiation plus CTLA-4 blockade that used ipilimumab. As to this clone: The antigen is unknown.

This receptor was taken from a human donor with non-small cell lung cancer who had stable disease on radiotherapy plus ipilimumab. This chain uses TRBV7-9 with TRBJ2-1; 7 bases agree with TRBD1. The sequencing here drew on peripheral blood, taken from a patient treated with radiotherapy plus ipilimumab. The CDR3 sequence is CASSARDRPNEQFF. CDR3 bases: TGTGCCAGCAGCGCCCGGGACAGACCCAATGAGCAGTTCTTC. The variable domain in full, completed from reference TRBV7-9 and TRBJ2-1, reads DTGVSQNPRHKITKRGQNVTFRCDPISEHNRLYWYRQTLGQGPEFLTYFQNEAQLEKSRLLSDRFSAERPKGSFSTLEIQRTEQGDSAMYLCASSARDRPNEQFFGPGTRLTVL.